This T cell receptor beta chain was sequenced in a study of cytomegalovirus exposure and HLA in healthy donors. The CDR3 loop spans 19 amino acids. Germline lookup yields CDR1 SQVTM and CDR2 ANQGSEA. J gave up 0 bases and V 4 bases, and 13 bases lay outside the gene matches. Primers: 60 Vbeta forward and 13 Jbeta reverse. TCRdb keeps only in-frame clones here, not all; method: immunoSEQ multiplex PCR. The sample contains more than 140,000 clones, around four fifths of which appear only once. Sequenced input: PBMCs. The sequence was obtained from a woman in her thirties or forties in good health and CMV-seronegative. This rearrangement joins TRBV29-1 to TRBJ2-6; the match to TRBD1 covers 9 bases. CDR3 in DNA: TGCAGCGTTGCTCTAGGGACAGGGCACACCTACTCTGGGGCCAACGTCCTGACTTTC. This codes for CSVALGTGHTYSGANVLTF.